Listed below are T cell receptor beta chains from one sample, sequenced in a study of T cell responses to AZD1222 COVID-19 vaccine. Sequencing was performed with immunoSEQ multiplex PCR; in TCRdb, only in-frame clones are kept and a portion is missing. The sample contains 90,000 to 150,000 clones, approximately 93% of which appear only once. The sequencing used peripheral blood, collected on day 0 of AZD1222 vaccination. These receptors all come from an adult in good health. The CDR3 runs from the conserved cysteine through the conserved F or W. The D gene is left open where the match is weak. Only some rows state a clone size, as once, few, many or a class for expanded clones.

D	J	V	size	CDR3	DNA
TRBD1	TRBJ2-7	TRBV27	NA	CASSGQGLHRYEQYF	TGTGCCAGCAGTGGACAGGGATTACATCGGTACGAGCAGTACTTC
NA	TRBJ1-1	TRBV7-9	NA	CASSLAPPLIDSMNTEAFF	TGTGCCAGCAGCTTAGCGCCCCCCCTTATCGACAGTATGAACACTGAAGCTTTCTTT
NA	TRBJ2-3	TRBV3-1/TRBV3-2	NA	CASSQDYRTDTQYF	TGTGCCAGCAGCCAAGATTACCGCACGGATACGCAGTATTTT
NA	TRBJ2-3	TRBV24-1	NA	CATSSRRKSTDTQYF	TGTGCCACCAGTTCACGCAGGAAAAGCACAGATACGCAGTATTTT
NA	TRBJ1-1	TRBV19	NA	CASSIGTANTEAFF	TGTGCCAGTAGTATTGGCACGGCGAACACTGAAGCTTTCTTT
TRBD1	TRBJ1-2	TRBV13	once	CASSLGQGASNYGYTF	TGTGCCAGCAGCCTGGGACAGGGGGCCTCTAACTATGGCTACACCTTC
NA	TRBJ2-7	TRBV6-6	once	CASSYVISYEQYF	TGTGCCAGCAGTTACGTCATATCCTACGAGCAGTACTTC
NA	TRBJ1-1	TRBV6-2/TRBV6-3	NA	CASSYHGTTFMNTEAFF	TGTGCCAGCAGTTACCACGGGACGACGTTCATGAACACTGAAGCTTTCTTT
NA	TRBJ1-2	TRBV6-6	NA	CASSSYRPHGQPGYTF	TGTGCCAGCAGTTCCTACCGCCCCCACGGACAGCCGGGCTACACCTTC
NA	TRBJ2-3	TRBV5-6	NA	CASSFSLTGLEIGTQYF	TGTGCCAGCAGCTTTTCTTTAACAGGCTTGGAGATAGGTACGCAGTATTTT
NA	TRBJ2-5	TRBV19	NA	CASSIAGQETQYF	TGTGCCAGTAGTATAGCGGGGCAAGAGACCCAGTACTTC
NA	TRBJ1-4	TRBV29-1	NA	CSVVWSTNEKLFF	TGCAGCGTTGTATGGTCAACTAATGAAAAACTGTTTTTT
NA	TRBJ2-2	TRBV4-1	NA	CASSQGKGPNTGELFF	TGCGCCAGCAGCCAAGGAAAAGGGCCGAACACCGGGGAGCTGTTTTTT
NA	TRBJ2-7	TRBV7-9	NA	CASSSGIYEQYF	TGTGCCAGCAGCTCGGGGATCTACGAGCAGTACTTC
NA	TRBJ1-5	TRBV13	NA	CASSEGREYSNQPQHF	TGTGCCAGCAGCGAGGGAAGAGAGTATAGCAATCAGCCCCAGCATTTT
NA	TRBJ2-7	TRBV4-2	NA	CASSQVADYEQYF	TGTGCCAGCAGCCAAGTGGCGGACTACGAGCAGTACTTC
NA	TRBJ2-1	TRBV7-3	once	CASSLTGFGDEQFF	TGTGCCAGCAGCTTAACGGGGTTCGGGGATGAGCAGTTCTTC
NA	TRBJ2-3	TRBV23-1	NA	CASSHGGPDTQYF	TGCGCCAGCAGTCATGGGGGACCAGATACGCAGTATTTT
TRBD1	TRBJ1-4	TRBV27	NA	CASSLLGDSVDNEKLFF	TGTGCCAGCAGTTTACTCGGGGACAGCGTAGATAATGAAAAACTGTTTTTT
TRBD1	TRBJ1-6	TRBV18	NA	CASSPRQGATNSPLHF	TGTGCCAGCTCACCAAGACAGGGGGCTACAAATTCACCCCTCCACTTT
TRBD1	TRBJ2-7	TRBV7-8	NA	CASSPGTGSYEQYF	TGTGCCAGCAGCCCCGGGACAGGCTCCTACGAGCAGTACTTC
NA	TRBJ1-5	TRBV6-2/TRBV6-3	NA	CASSYSTPQPQHF	TGTGCCAGCAGTTACTCGACCCCTCAGCCCCAGCATTTT
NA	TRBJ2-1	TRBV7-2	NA	CASSLAFVGGQDEQFF	TGTGCCAGCAGCTTAGCGTTTGTGGGGGGGCAGGATGAGCAGTTCTTC
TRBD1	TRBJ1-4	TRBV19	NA	CASRYGTGAFATNEKLFF	TGTGCCAGTAGATATGGGACAGGAGCCTTTGCAACTAATGAAAAACTGTTTTTT
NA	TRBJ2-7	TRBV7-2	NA	CASSFGLRGGQTYEQYF	TGTGCCAGCAGCTTCGGCTTGAGGGGAGGTCAGACCTACGAGCAGTACTTC
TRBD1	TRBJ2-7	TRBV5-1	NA	CASSLRTGIPYEQYF	TGCGCCAGCAGCCTACGGACAGGGATACCCTACGAGCAGTACTTC
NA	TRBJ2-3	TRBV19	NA	CASSRYGSAGTDTQYF	TGTGCCAGTAGTAGATACGGCTCGGCTGGCACAGATACGCAGTATTTT
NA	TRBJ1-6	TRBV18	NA	CTSSHRGERSSYNSPLHF	TGTACCAGCTCACACCGGGGGGAACGGAGCTCCTATAATTCACCCCTCCACTTT
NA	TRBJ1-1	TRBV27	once	CASSLSMGGGSTEAFF	TGTGCCAGCAGTTTATCGATGGGGGGCGGGAGTACTGAAGCTTTCTTT
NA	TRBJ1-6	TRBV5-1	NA	CASKTGQNNSPLHF	TGCGCGAGTAAAACGGGGCAGAATAATTCACCCCTCCACTTT
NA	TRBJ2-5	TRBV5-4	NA	CASSWAGRSQETQYF	TGTGCCAGCAGCTGGGCTGGTCGCAGCCAAGAGACCCAGTACTTC
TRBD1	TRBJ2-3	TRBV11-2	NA	CASSYRDRSTDTQYF	TGTGCCAGCAGCTACCGGGACAGGAGCACAGATACGCAGTATTTT
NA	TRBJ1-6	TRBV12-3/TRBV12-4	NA	CASTLKEHSPLHF	TGTGCCAGCACCCTCAAAGAACATTCACCCCTCCACTTT
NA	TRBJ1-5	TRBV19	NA	CASSIGMSNQPQHF	TGTGCCAGTAGTATAGGGATGAGCAATCAGCCCCAGCATTTT
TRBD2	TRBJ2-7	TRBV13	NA	CASSQGRLAMEQYF	TGTGCCAGCAGCCAAGGGCGACTAGCGATGGAGCAGTACTTC
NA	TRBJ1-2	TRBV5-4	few	CASSLTGRDGYTF	TGTGCCAGCAGCCTGACGGGCCGAGACGGCTACACCTTC
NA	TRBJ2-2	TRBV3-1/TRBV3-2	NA	CASIAGTRKNTGELFF	TGTGCCAGCATTGCCGGGACAAGAAAGAACACCGGGGAGCTGTTTTTT
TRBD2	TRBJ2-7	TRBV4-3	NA	CASSQDVKTSGGNEQYF	TGCGCCAGCAGCCAAGATGTAAAGACTAGCGGGGGTAACGAGCAGTACTTC
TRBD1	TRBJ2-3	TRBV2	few	CASISTGTGDTQYF	TGTGCCAGCATTTCGACAGGGACCGGAGATACGCAGTATTTT
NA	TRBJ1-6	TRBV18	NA	CASSPGSLRNSPLHF	TGTGCCAGCTCACCAGGGTCCCTGAGGAATTCACCCCTCCACTTT
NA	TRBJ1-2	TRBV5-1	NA	CASSLAENYGYTF	TGCGCCAGCAGCTTGGCCGAGAACTATGGCTACACCTTC
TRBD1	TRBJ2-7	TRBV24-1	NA	CATSAGTGGLGEQYF	TGTGCCACCAGTGCCGGGACAGGGGGACTGGGCGAGCAGTACTTC
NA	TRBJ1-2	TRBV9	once	CASSVAGYTNYGYTF	TGTGCCAGCAGCGTAGCAGGGTATACTAACTATGGCTACACCTTC
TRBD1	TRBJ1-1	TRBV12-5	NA	CASGGAGGMNTEAFF	TGTGCTAGTGGTGGGGCAGGGGGCATGAACACTGAAGCTTTCTTT
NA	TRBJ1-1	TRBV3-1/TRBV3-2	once	CASSQQGGGAFF	TGTGCCAGCAGCCAACAGGGCGGTGGCGCTTTCTTT
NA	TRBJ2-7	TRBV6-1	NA	CASSEGFPYEQYF	TGTGCCAGCAGTGAAGGATTCCCCTACGAGCAGTACTTC
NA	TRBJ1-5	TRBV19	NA	CASARGSNQPQHF	TGTGCCAGCGCTAGGGGGAGCAATCAGCCCCAGCATTTT
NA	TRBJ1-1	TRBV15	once	CATSRAKGMNTEAFF	TGTGCCACCAGCAGAGCTAAAGGCATGAACACTGAAGCTTTCTTT
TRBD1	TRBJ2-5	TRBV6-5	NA	CASSQGQTGYF	TGTGCCAGCAGCCAGGGACAGACCGGGTACTTC
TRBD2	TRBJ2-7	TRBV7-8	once	CASSFGTSPAYEQYF	TGTGCCAGCAGCTTTGGGACTAGCCCAGCCTACGAGCAGTACTTC
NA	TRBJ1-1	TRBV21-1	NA	CASSIPTGENTEAFF	TGTGCCAGCAGCATCCCGACAGGAGAGAACACTGAAGCTTTCTTT
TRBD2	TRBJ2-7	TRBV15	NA	CATSTLGAGSYEQYF	TGTGCCACCAGCACACTAGGAGCGGGGTCCTACGAGCAGTACTTC
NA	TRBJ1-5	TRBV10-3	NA	CATSKGNQPQHF	TGTGCCACGTCAAAGGGCAATCAGCCCCAGCATTTT
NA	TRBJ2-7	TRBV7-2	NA	CASSTGRGPYEQYF	TGTGCCAGCAGCACAGGGAGGGGCCCCTACGAGCAGTACTTC
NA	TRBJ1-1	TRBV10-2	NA	CASGASDSYTEAFF	TGCGCCAGCGGTGCCTCCGACAGCTACACTGAAGCTTTCTTT
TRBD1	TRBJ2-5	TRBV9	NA	CASSADRGSGETQYF	TGTGCCAGCAGCGCAGACAGGGGGTCGGGTGAGACCCAGTACTTC
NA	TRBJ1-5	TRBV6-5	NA	CASNERGGNQPQHF	TGTGCCAGCAACGAAAGAGGGGGCAATCAGCCCCAGCATTTT